This TCR beta chain originates from a study of read filtering for tumor transcriptome and immune sequencing. Study-level information: Transcriptome libraries were built from DNase-treated RNA. Per sample, TCR-region reads ranged about 4 to 10.27 million by IR-seq, about 75 to 1,300 by RNA-seq.

Findings and limits, study-wide: Dropping single-read clonotypes raised IR-seq and RNA-seq shared-clonotype correlation. Even smaller IR-seq throughput identified most shared clonotypes.

The table lists this clonotype with many counts. Its antigen is as yet unknown. CDR3 length equals 14 residues. V lost 5 bases, J lost 1 base, and 12 bases lay in between. The germline gives CDR1 SGHAT, CDR2 FQNNGV. This library used roughly 400 ng RNA and molecular barcoded adaptors spanning alpha/delta and beta/gamma chains. TCRdb called the reads again in MiXCR, with one record for every CDR3 protein. The sample lists more than 45,000 distinct CDR3 sequences, 9% to 15% seen once, with roughly 17% in the top ten. The V gene is TRBV11-2, the J gene TRBJ2-7; tentative D call: TRBD2 (6 bases). This TCR was sampled from a donor over 35 with multiple myeloma. What was sequenced was a population of CD138-negative cells sorted from bone marrow. The CDR3 DNA reads TGTGCCAGCAGCCGGGAGCAGGGTTCCTACGAGCAGTACTTC. Translating it yields CASSREQGSYEQYF.